The present T cell receptor (beta chain) was sequenced within a study of graft-versus-host responses after intestinal transplantation. Regarding this clone: What it binds is unknown.

Repertoires were generated with immunoSEQ multiplex PCR, while TCRdb's copy carries only in-frame clones and drops some. This sample has some 130,000 clones, with approximately 94% found just once. The CDR3 sequence is 14 residues long. Trimming shortened V by 1 base and J by 4 bases, and 10 bases separated the two germline ends. The germline CDR1 and CDR2 sequences are SGHTA and FQGNSA. This specimen consisted of unstimulated CD4+ T cells sorted from spleen or lymph node cells, obtained before intestinal transplant. The gene calls are TRBV7-2 and TRBJ1-1; maybe TRBD1 (5 bases). The sequence derives from a human donor who received an intestinal transplant. The DNA of the CDR3 is TGTGCCAGCAGCTTAGGTTGGGGACCCACTGAAGCTTTCTTT. This translates into CASSLGWGPTEAFF.